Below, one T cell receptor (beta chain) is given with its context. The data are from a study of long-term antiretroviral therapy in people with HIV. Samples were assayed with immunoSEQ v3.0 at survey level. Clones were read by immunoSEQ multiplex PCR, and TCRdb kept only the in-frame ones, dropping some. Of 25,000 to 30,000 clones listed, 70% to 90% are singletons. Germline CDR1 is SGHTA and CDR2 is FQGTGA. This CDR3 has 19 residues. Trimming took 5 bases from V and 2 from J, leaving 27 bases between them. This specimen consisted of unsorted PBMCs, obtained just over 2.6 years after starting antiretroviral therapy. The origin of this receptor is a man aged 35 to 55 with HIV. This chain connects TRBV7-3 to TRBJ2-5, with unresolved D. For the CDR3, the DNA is TGTGCCAGCAGCCCGATCACAAGAGAACTTAAGCAGGTACAAGAGACCCAGTACTTC. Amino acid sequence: CASSPITRELKQVQETQYF.